The rows below give T cell receptor beta chains drawn from one sample of a study of tumor-infiltrating lymphocytes in primary liver carcinoma. TCRdb analysed the multiplex PCR reads with MiXCR anew, one entry per CDR3 protein. The profile covers just over 300,000 distinct CDR3 sequences, with 58% appearing a single time and 17% taken by the ten largest. Sequencing was carried out using peripheral blood. The origin of the receptors is a woman under 40 with primary liver carcinoma and hepatitis B virus infection. Both conserved end residues are part of each CDR3.

V gene: TRBV12-3/TRBV12-4
CDR3 protein: CASSPRTSGMYEQYF

V gene: TRBV11-2
CDR3 protein: CASSFIRVPTPSEKLFF

V gene: TRBV7-9
CDR3 protein: CASSLGGTGVWNEQFF

V gene: TRBV29-1
CDR3 protein: CSVSGQSTDTQYF

V gene: TRBV11-3
CDR3 protein: CASSLDYTDTRYF

V gene: TRBV7-9
CDR3 protein: CASSPAGGRNTGELFF

V gene: TRBV11-2
CDR3 protein: CVNSDGLPGGGYEQFF

V gene: TRBV28
CDR3 protein: CASRVDRGHREAFF

V gene: TRBV6-5
CDR3 protein: CTSSYVGTQYF

V gene: TRBV12-3/TRBV12-4
CDR3 protein: CASSPGPGSTGYTF

V gene: TRBV7-9
CDR3 protein: CASASTRGQTEAFF

V gene: TRBV11-3
CDR3 protein: CAIGQGALNTEAFF